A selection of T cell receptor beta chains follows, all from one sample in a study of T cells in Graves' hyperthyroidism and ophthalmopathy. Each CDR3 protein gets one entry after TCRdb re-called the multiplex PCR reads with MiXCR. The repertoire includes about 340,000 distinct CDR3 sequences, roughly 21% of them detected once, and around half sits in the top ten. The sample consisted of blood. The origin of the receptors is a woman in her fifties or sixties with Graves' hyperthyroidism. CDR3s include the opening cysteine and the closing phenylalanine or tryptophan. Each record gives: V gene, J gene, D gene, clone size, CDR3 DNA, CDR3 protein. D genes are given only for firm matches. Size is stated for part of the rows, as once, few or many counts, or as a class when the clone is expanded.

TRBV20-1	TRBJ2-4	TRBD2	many	TGCAGTGCTAGGGGTAGCGGGGCGGAGGCCAAAAACATTCAGTACTTC	CSARGSGAEAKNIQYF
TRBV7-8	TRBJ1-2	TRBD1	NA	TGTGCCAGCAGCTTAGGAGGACAGGGGAGCTATGGCTACACCTTC	CASSLGGQGSYGYTF
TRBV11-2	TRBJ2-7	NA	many	TGTGCCAGCAGCTTAGCTTCCGCCGGGACCATTCGAGGGGAGCAGTACTTC	CASSLASAGTIRGEQYF
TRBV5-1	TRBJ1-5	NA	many	TGCGCCAGCAGCTTGGACACTAGCAATCAGCCCCAGCATTTT	CASSLDTSNQPQHF
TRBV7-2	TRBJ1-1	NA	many	TGTGCCAGCAGCCTAAGAGGGGGTTGGGACACTGAAGCTTTCTTT	CASSLRGGWDTEAFF
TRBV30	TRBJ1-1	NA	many	TGTGCCTACGGGCGGACGAACACTGAAGCTTTCTTT	CAYGRTNTEAFF
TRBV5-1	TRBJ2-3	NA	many	TGCGCCAGCAGCTTGGGCCTACCAAACACAGATACGCAGTATTTT	CASSLGLPNTDTQYF
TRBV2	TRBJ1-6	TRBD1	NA	TGTGCCAGCAGTGCGCCAAAGTGGACAGGGGCGCGGATCACCTCACCCCTCCACTTT	CASSAPKWTGARITSPLHF
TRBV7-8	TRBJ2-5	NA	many	TGTGCCAGCAGCACTCTCGGGAGGGGGCGAGGAGAGACCCAGTACTTC	CASSTLGRGRGETQYF
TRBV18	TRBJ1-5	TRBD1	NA	TGTGCCAGCTCACCGACTGGGACAGGGGGCTCGGGTCAGCCCCAGCATTTT	CASSPTGTGGSGQPQHF
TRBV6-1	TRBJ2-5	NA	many	TGTGCCGGTGTGGGACTTCAAGAGACCCAGTACTTC	CAGVGLQETQYF
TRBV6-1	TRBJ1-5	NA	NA	TGTGCCAGCTCATGGACGCCGGGCGGCAATCAGCCCCAGCATTTT	CASSWTPGGNQPQHF
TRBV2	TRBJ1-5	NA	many	TGTGCCAGCAGTGAAAGGGGAGACAGGAGCAATCAGCCCCAGCATTTT	CASSERGDRSNQPQHF
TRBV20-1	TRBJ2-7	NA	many	TGCAGTGCTACCACAGGGATCCCCTCCTACGAGCAGTACTTC	CSATTGIPSYEQYF
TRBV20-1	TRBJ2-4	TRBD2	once	TGCAGTGCTAGTGGGCTAGCGGGAGGTCTAGCCAAAAACATTCAGTACTTC	CSASGLAGGLAKNIQYF
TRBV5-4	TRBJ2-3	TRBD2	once	TGTGCCAGCAGGGGGACTAGGGGTTTTGTTGGTCGCGGTTCAGATACGCAGTATTTT	CASRGTRGFVGRGSDTQYF
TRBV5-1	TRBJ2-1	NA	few	TGCGCCAGCAGCTTGGAGGGGGGAGGCCGTGATTGGGACAATGAGCAGTTCTTC	CASSLEGGGRDWDNEQFF
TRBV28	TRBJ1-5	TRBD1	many	TGTGCCAGCAGTTCCCCGACAGGGAATCATCAGCCCCAGCATTTT	CASSSPTGNHQPQHF
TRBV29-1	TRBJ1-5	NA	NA	TGCAGCGTGGCTCCAGGGACCAATCAGCCCCAGCATTTT	CSVAPGTNQPQHF
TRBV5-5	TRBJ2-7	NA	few	TGTGCCAGCAGCTTAAGGAGTACTGTGAACTCCTACGAGCAGTACTTC	CASSLRSTVNSYEQYF
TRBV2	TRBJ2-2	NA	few	TGTGCCAGCAGCCTTCTACAGGGGAACACCGGGGAGCTGTTTTTT	CASSLLQGNTGELFF
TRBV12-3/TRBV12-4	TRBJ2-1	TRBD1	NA	TGTGCCAGCAGTTTCCGGGACAGCCCCTACAATGAGCAGTTCTTC	CASSFRDSPYNEQFF
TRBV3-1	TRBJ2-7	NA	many	TGTGCCAGCAGCCAAGGATCTTACGAGCAGTACTTC	CASSQGSYEQYF
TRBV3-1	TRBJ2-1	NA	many	TGTGCCAGCAGCCAAGTGCCGGATGAGCAGTTCTTC	CASSQVPDEQFF
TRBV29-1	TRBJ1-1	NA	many	TGCAGCGTAGCCCGGTCAGGGGTGAACACTGAAGCTTTCTTT	CSVARSGVNTEAFF
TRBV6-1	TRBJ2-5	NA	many	TGTGCCAGCAGTTATGGGGAATGGGGCATAAACCGGCAACGCCAAGAGACCCAGTACTTC	CASSYGEWGINRQRQETQYF
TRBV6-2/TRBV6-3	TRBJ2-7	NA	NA	TGTGCCAGCAGTTACGGGGTAGGGAGCTCCTACGAGCAGTACTTC	CASSYGVGSSYEQYF
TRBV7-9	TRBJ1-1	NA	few	TGTGCCAGCAAGACAGGCCCGGGCACTGAAGCTTTCTTT	CASKTGPGTEAFF
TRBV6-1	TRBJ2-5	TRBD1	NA	TGTGCCAGCAGACTCCTCAGGGGGCGGGAAGAGACCCAGTACTTC	CASRLLRGREETQYF
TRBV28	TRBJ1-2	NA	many	TGTGCCAGCAGTTTTAGGGCAGGGACGGCTGGCTACACCTTC	CASSFRAGTAGYTF
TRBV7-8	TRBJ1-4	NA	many	TGTGCCAGCAGCTTAGCGGCCAGGGGCGGGGGCCCCCACATTACTTCTAATGAAAAACTGTTTTTT	CASSLAARGGGPHITSNEKLFF
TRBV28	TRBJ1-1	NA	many	TGTGCCAGCAGTCGCGTCCATGAAGCTTTCTTT	CASSRVHEAFF
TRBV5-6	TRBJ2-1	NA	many	TGTGCCAGCAGCTTGGTTGGCAGGCCTGAGCAGTTCTTC	CASSLVGRPEQFF
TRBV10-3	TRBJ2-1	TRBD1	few	TGTGCCATCAGCCGACAGGGAAACTCCTACAATGAGCAGTTCTTC	CAISRQGNSYNEQFF
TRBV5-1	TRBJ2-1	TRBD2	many	TGCGCCAGCAGCTTGGTTGTGACTAGCGGGTACAATGAGCAGTTCTTC	CASSLVVTSGYNEQFF
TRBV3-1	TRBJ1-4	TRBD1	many	TGTGCCAGCAGGCCCCTACAGGGGGGGGGTGAAAAACTGTTTTTT	CASRPLQGGGEKLFF
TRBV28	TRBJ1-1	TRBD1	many	TGTGCCCTCCTCGGCAGGGGGCGAGATCGCACTGAAGCTTTCTTT	CALLGRGRDRTEAFF
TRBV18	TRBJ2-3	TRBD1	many	TGTGCCAGCTCACCGACACAGGGGAGAGGCACAGATACGCAGTATTTT	CASSPTQGRGTDTQYF
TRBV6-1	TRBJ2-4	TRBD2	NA	TGTGCCAGCTCCCCCGGCGGGAGCCTTTTGAACATTCAGTACTTC	CASSPGGSLLNIQYF
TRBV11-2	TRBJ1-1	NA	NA	TGTGCCAGCAGCTCCCCGAGGAGCCGGTTCACTGAAGCTTTCTTT	CASSSPRSRFTEAFF
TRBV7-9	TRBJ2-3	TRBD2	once	TGTGCCAGCAGCACGACTAGCGGTGGTACGCAGTATTTT	CASSTTSGGTQYF
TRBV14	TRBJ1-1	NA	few	TGTGCCAGCAGCCAGGACAGAGACCCTTTCTTT	CASSQDRDPFF
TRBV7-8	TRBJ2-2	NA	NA	TGTGCCAGCAGCTTAAGGGCCAGGGGCACCGGGGAGCTGTTTTTT	CASSLRARGTGELFF
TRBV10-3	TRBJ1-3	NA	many	TGTGCCATCAGTTTCGACAGCCAGGGCACCATATATTTT	CAISFDSQGTIYF
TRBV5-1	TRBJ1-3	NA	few	TGCGCCAGCAGCAAAAGACCGGACTCTGGAAACACCATATATTTT	CASSKRPDSGNTIYF
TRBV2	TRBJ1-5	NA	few	TGTGCCAGCAGCTTAGGGAGGGGTTCTAATCAGCCCCAGCATTTT	CASSLGRGSNQPQHF